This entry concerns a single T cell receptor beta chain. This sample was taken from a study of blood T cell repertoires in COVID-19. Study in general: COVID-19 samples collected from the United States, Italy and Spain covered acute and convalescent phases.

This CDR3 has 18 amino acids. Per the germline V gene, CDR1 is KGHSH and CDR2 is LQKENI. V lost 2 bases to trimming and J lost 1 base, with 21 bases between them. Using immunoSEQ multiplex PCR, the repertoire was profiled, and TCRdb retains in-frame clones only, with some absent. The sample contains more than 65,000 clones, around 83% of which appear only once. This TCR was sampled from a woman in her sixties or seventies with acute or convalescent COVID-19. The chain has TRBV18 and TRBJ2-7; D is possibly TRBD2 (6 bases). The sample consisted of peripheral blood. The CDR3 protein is CASSPTEGLSGASYEQYF. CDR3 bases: TGTGCCAGCTCACCAACGGAAGGCCTTAGCGGAGCTTCCTACGAGCAGTACTTC.